This passage covers 3 T cell receptor beta chains from one sample sequenced in a study of regulatory T cells in long-lasting Graves disease. The time point denotes: persistent/refractory GD, antithyroid drugs over 5 years with positive TRAb. Researchers made the TCR library from RNA that was extracted from PBMCs. Through Arm-PCR of CDR3 regions and iRepertoire HTBI primers, TCR beta libraries were built. A single record per CDR3 protein comes from TCRdb applying MiXCR to the multiplex PCR reads. The table shows roughly 500,000 distinct CDR3 sequences, with 20% to 25% occurring only once. The specimen was peripheral blood mononuclear cells (PBMCs), collected when the disease was refractory, from a patient treated with antithyroid drugs. These receptors came from a female donor with Graves disease.

This sequence joins TRBV15 and TRBJ2-7; perhaps TRBD1 as D (5 bases). The ends were cut back, 3 bases at V and 5 bases at J, with 17 bases in the middle. CDR3 length: 15 amino acids. In germline, CDR1 is LNHNV, CDR2 YYDKDF (reference sequence). In DNA form, the CDR3 reads TGTGCCACCAGCAGCCCCGCCGAGGACACCAACGAGCAGTACTTC. Translated, it gives CATSSPAEDTNEQYF.

This clonotype was recorded at least ten times. The chain is built from TRBV7-9 and TRBJ1-2; no clear D. Germline values: CDR1 SEHNR, CDR2 FQNEAQ (reference sequence). CDR3 length equals 14 residues. V lost 1 base to trimming and J lost 7 bases, with 13 bases between them. In DNA form, the CDR3 reads TGTGCCAGCAGCTTAGTTTCAGGACTCGGTGGCTACACCTTC. Its translation is CASSLVSGLGGYTF.

This clonotype showed up many times. The gene calls are TRBV27 and TRBJ2-5, with 8 bases that match TRBD1. V shed 0 bases and J 5 bases; nucleotides not matched to a gene: 8. This CDR3 contains 16 residues. Per germline, CDR1 MNHEY and CDR2 SMNVEV (reference sequence). Written as DNA, the CDR3 is TGTGCCAGCAGTTTATCGGGGACAGGCCGGCCGGAGACCCAGTACTTC. It codes for CASSLSGTGRPETQYF.